This T cell receptor beta chain was identified during a study of shared clonotypes between healthy human individuals. Study results and limitations: Generally, naive subsets came out with larger estimated richness than memory subsets. Donors were few, which limited the genetic and exposure-history diversity represented.

As for this clone: Its antigen is as yet unknown.

Terminally differentiated effector memory CD45RA+ cells were excluded by CCR7 positive selection of CD45RO-negative cells. Per the study methods: Junction-only sequences without quality scores were provided by ImmunoSEQ, so filtering was different. Produced via immunoSEQ multiplex PCR; TCRdb's table is partial and in-frame only. Clonal size and the V and J genes are those of that table, whereas D and trimming came from the DNA. The sample contains hundreds of thousands of clones, 85% to 95% of which appear only once. The material sequenced was naive CD8+ T cells sorted from blood. This TCR derives from a woman in her twenties or thirties in good health.

CDR3 nucleotide sequence: TGTGCCAGCAGTCTGGGACAGGGGGCCACCGGGGAGCTGTTTTTT. Protein sequence: CASSLGQGATGELFF. The V and J genes are TRBV27 and TRBJ2-2; the match to TRBD1 covers 12 bases. With 5 bases clipped from V and 4 bases from J, the junction kept 2 bases outside the gene matches. The germline gives CDR1 MNHEY, CDR2 SMNVEV (reference sequence). The CDR3 spans 15 residues.